The T cell receptor beta chain under discussion was sequenced for a study of T cell responses to AZD1222 COVID-19 vaccine listed by TCRdb under 2021. The study in broad terms: AZD1222 recipients whose second dose came at about 4 weeks and those whose second dose came at about 12 weeks were combined into one group, since spike-specific TCR depth and breadth did not differ between the two schedules. A total of 230 or so trial participants underwent TCR sequencing, of whom about 200 received two doses of AZD1222 and some 25 received two doses of the MenACWY control vaccine. Enrollment into the trials was organized by age into subgroups of 18-55, 56-69 and 70-plus years, and those subgroups contained about 160, 30 and 59 TCR-sequenced participants, respectively. The study at large found these results: Reportedly, close to half of the unique spike-specific TCRs recognized epitopes lying outside the regions that are mutated in the B.1.351 and B.1.1.7 variants. Because no day 14 peak-response samples were available, the repertoires could be characterized only after the peak T cell response. The whole spike protein was spanned by vaccine-associated CD4 TCRs, and dominant responses were seen in regions 160-218 and 743-854. In the small 56-69-year group, the increase in depth fell short of significance, most likely because of low power. Participants were mostly white British and included more females than males, and it was suggested by the authors that clonal diversity may have been underestimated. Conclusions about previously exposed vaccinees are limited, since just five to seven AZD1222 recipients were seropositive for SARS-CoV-2 at baseline. A significant rise in spike-specific TCR breadth and depth was observed after two AZD1222 doses relative to day 0 and relative to MenACWY recipients.

The CDR3 regions of human TCRbeta chains were subjected to immunosequencing. The authors' analysis ran thus. Repertoire TCRs were matched against a reference library of SARS-CoV-2-specific TCRs generated with the MIRA antigen-specificity platform. Breadth was defined as the fraction of unique TCRs that were SARS-CoV-2-associated, and depth was defined as the fraction of total T cells that were SARS-CoV-2-associated. Using the MIRA data, each spike-specific TCR was assigned both to the spike region to which the TCR was reactive and to a CD4 or CD8 class. Log10-transformed breadth and depth values were compared by one-way ANOVA with Sidak's multiple comparisons tests. TCRdb took this table from immuneACCESS and kept in-frame rearrangements with V and J called. Such tables lack part of the clones; where checked against another copy, unresolved V genes explain under half of the gap, and the rest is unexplained. Clone size and V and J calls were adopted from that table, with D and trimming inferred from the DNA. The sample table holds more than 95,000 clones, of which around nine tenths were seen once. Jointly, the top ten make up less than 9.5% of the sample.

With regard to this clone: Its antigen remains undetermined. One base away there is no much larger clone; base qualities are not given.

The time point tag for this specimen amounts to: baseline before first vaccination. Vaccinee samples came from UK trials COV001 and COV002, including a single-blind randomized controlled phase 2/3 trial of AZD1222 (ChAdOx1 nCoV-19) in healthy adults. Trial participant PBMC samples were collected at day 0 and day 28 after the second dose for TCRbeta chain sequencing. There are 17 amino acids in the CDR3, from cysteine to phenylalanine inclusive. The DNA shown is the 51-base CDR3, in frame from base 1. V was cut back by 5 bases and J by 4 bases, leaving a gap of 21 bases between them. The germline V gene (reference sequence) specifies SEHNR as CDR1 and FQNEAQ as CDR2.

This sample comprised peripheral blood, obtained on day 0 of AZD1222 vaccination. The sequence is built from TRBV7-9 and TRBJ1-3; the D segment cannot be called with confidence. The sequence was collected from an adult in good health. The CDR3 here reads CASSHSRRGMRGNTIYF. The nucleotide sequence reads TGTGCCAGCAGCCATAGCCGGCGGGGAATGCGAGGAAACACCATATATTTT. With the rest looked up from the reference TRBV7-9 and TRBJ1-3 genes rather than sequenced, the full variable domain is DTGVSQNPRHKITKRGQNVTFRCDPISEHNRLYWYRQTLGQGPEFLTYFQNEAQLEKSRLLSDRFSAERPKGSFSTLEIQRTEQGDSAMYLCASSHSRRGMRGNTIYFGEGSWLTVV.